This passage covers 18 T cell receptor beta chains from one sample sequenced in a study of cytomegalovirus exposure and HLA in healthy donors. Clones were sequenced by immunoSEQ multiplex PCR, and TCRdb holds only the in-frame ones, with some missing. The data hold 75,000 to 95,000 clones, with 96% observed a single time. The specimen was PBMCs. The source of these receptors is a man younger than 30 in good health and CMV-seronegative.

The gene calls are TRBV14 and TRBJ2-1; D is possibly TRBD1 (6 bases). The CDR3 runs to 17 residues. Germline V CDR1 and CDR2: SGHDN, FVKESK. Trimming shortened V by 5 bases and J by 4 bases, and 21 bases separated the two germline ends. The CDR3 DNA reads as TGTGCCAGCAGCGTCGGCTGGGGGCAGTCCCCATACAATGAGCAGTTCTTC. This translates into CASSVGWGQSPYNEQFF. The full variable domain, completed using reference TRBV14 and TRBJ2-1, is EAGVTQFPSHSVIEKGQTVTLRCDPISGHDNLYWYRRVMGKEIKFLLHFVKESKQDESGMPNNRFLAERTGGTYSTLKVQPAELEDSGVYFCASSVGWGQSPYNEQFFGPGTRLTVL.

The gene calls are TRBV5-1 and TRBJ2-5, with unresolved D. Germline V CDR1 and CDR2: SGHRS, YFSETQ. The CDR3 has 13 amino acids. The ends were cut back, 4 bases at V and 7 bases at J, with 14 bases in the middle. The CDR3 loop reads CASSTEPTGTQYF. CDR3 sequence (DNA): TGCGCCAGCAGCACAGAGCCCACCGGGACCCAGTACTTC.

CDR3 nucleotide sequence: TGTGCCATCAGGCGGGAGGGAGGCTACACCTTC. Residues: CAIRREGGYTF. The chain links TRBV10-3 to TRBJ1-2; D is unresolved. Germline values: CDR1 ENHRY, CDR2 SYGVKD. This CDR3 spans 11 amino acids. Deletions cut 6 bases from V and 8 bases from J, with 10 bases between.

CDR3 bases: TGTGCCAGCAGTTACTCGATTTCAGGGGGCAATGAGCAGTTCTTC. As protein: CASSYSISGGNEQFF. The chain carries TRBV6-5 and TRBJ2-1; 7 bases line up with TRBD1. J was trimmed by 6 bases and V by 0 bases; bases with no gene match: 5. CDR3 length equals 15 residues. Germline CDR1 is MNHEY and CDR2 is SVGAGI.

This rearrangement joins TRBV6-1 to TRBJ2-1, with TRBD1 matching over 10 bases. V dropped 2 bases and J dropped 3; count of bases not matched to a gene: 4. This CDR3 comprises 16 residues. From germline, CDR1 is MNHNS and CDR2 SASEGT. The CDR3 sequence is CASSERTGGHYNEQFF. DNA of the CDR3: TGTGCCAGCAGTGAACGGACAGGGGGTCACTACAATGAGCAGTTCTTC.

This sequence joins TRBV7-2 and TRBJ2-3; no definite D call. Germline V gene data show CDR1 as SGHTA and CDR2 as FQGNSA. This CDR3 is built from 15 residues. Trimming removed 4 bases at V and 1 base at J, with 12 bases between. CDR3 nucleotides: TGTGCCAGCAGCTCGACTGGGTTTCGCACAGATACGCAGTATTTT. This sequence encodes CASSSTGFRTDTQYF.

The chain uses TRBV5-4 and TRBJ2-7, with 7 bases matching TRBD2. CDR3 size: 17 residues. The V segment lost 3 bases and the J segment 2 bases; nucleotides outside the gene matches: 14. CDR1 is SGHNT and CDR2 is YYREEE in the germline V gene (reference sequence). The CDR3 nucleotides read TGTGCCAGCAGCTCACGTCGTGGGGGGGAGAATCCCTACGAGCAGTACGTC. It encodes CASSSRRGGENPYEQYV.

The chain's CDR3 is CASSSVIADTQYF. DNA of the CDR3: TGTGCCAGCAGCTCGGTTATCGCAGATACGCAGTATTTT. This sequence joins TRBV5-6 and TRBJ2-3; the D is unclear. The CDR3 is 13 amino acids. V lost 3 bases and J lost 4, with 9 bases in between. CDR1 and CDR2 from the germline V gene are SGHDT and YYEEEE.

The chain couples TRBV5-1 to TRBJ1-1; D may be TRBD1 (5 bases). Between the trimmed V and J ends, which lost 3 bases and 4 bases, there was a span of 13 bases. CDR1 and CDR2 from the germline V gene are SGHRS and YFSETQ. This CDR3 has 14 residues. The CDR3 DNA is TGCGCCAGCAGCTCACAGGAAGGTGGCACTGAAGCTTTCTTT. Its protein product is CASSSQEGGTEAFF.

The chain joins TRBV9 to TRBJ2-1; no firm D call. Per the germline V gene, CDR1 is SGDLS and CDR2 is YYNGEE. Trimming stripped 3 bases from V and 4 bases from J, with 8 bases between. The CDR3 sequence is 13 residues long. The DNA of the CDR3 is TGTGCCAGCAGCGGCGACATTTACAATGAGCAGTTCTTC. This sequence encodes CASSGDIYNEQFF.

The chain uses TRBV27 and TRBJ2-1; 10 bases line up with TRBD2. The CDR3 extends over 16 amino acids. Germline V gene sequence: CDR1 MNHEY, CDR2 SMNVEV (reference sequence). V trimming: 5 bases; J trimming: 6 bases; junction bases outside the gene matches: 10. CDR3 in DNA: TGTGCCAGCAGTCTCCTAAAGCGGGAGGGCCTCAATGAGCAGTTCTTC. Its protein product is CASSLLKREGLNEQFF.

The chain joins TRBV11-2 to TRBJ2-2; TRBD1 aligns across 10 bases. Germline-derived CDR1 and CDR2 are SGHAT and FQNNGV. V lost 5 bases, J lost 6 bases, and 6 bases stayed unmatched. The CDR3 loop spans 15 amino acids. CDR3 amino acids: CASSVRQGASGELFF. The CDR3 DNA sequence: TGTGCCAGCAGCGTGAGACAGGGGGCGTCCGGGGAGCTGTTTTTT.

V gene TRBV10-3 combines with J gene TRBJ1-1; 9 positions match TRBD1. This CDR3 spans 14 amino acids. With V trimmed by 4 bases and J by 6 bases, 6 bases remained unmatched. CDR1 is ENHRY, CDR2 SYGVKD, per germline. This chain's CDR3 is CAISVRTGVAEAFF. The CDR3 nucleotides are TGTGCCATCAGTGTTCGGACAGGGGTCGCTGAAGCTTTCTTT.

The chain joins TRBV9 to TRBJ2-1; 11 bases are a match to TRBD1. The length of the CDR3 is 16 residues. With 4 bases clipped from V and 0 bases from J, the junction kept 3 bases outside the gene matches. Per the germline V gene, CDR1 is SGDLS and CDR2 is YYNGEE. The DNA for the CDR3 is TGTGCCAGCAGCCCCGGGACAGGGGGCTCCTACAATGAGCAGTTCTTC. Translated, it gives CASSPGTGGSYNEQFF.

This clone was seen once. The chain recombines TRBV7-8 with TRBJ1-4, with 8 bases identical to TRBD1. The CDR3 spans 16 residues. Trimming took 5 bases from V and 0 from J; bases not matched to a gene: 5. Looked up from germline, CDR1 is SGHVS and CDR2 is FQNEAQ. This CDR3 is CASSNTGGSTNEKLFF. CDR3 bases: TGTGCCAGCAGCAATACAGGGGGATCAACTAATGAAAAACTGTTTTTT. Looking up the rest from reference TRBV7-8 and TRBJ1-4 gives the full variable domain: GAGVSQSPRYKVAKRGQDVALRCDPISGHVSLFWYQQALGQGPEFLTYFQNEAQLDKSGLPSDRFFAERPEGSVSTLKIQRTQQEDSAVYLCASSNTGGSTNEKLFFGSGTQLSVL.

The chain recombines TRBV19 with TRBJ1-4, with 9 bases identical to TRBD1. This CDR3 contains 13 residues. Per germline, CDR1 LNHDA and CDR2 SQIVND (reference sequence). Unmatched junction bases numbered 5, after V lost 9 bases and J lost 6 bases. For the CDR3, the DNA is TGTGCCAGCCACAGGGGGCGGGATGAAAAACTGTTTTTT. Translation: CASHRGRDEKLFF.

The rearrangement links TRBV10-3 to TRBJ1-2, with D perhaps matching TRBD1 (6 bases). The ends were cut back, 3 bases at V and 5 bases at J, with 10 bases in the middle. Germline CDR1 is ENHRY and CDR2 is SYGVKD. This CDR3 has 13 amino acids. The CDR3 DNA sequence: TGTGCCATCAGTGAAGCAGGGGAATATGGCTACACCTTC. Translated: CAISEAGEYGYTF.

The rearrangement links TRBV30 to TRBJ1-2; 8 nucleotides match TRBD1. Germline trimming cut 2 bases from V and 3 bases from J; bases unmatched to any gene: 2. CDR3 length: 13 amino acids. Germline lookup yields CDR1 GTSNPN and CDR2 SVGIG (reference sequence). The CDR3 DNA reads TGTGCCTGGAGTTCGACAGGGGACTATGGCTACACCTTC. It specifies CAWSSTGDYGYTF.